The next 18 T cell receptor beta chains were all read from a single sample in a study of cytomegalovirus exposure and HLA in healthy donors. Vbeta (60) and Jbeta (13) primers were used in the PCR. Sequenced by immunoSEQ multiplex PCR; TCRdb stores in-frame clones only, minus some. The data show around 130,000 clones, around 77% seen once. The sequenced material came from PBMCs. The receptors originated from a woman aged 60 to 75 in good health and CMV-seronegative.

In this sample, this clone turned up a few times. This same CDR3 is encoded by further DNA sequences in the sample. The V call is TRBV6-5, the J call TRBJ2-7, with a possible D match to TRBD1 (6 bases). Germline values: CDR1 MNHEY, CDR2 SVGAGI. The CDR3 extends over 12 amino acids. V dropped 5 bases and J dropped 3 bases, with 8 bases sitting between them. The CDR3 reads CASSLDSYEQYF. Here the CDR3 DNA reads TGTGCCAGCAGTCTGGACAGCTACGAGCAGTACTTC.

The V and J genes are TRBV4-1 and TRBJ2-7; TRBD1 agrees at 8 bases. Germline CDR1 MGHRA, CDR2 YSYEKL. CDR3 length: 15 residues. The V segment lost 4 bases and the J segment 1 base; nucleotides outside the gene matches: 6. The CDR3 reads CASSPGTGPSYEQYF. In DNA, the CDR3 is TGCGCCAGCAGCCCCGGGACAGGCCCGTCCTACGAGCAGTACTTC.

On this clone: At one end, the junction sequence differs from germline, possibly due to a read error. The chain recombines TRBV7-9 with TRBJ2-5; no clear D. This CDR3 comprises 12 residues. Germline V gives CDR1 SEHNR, CDR2 FQNEAQ (reference sequence). The CDR3 region has the DNA TGTTCCAGCAGCTTACGGTGGGAGACCCAGTACTTC. This codes for CSSSLRWETQYF.

V is TRBV11-2 and J is TRBJ1-1; 7 nucleotides match TRBD1. CDR3 length: 17 residues. The germline CDR1 and CDR2 sequences are SGHAT and FQNNGV. J lost 6 bases, V lost 0 bases, and 13 bases had no gene match. The DNA of the CDR3 is TGTGCCAGCAGCTTAGATAGTAGGACAGGTCAGGTGGCTGAAGCTTTCTTT. It is translated as CASSLDSRTGQVAEAFF.

There are a few counts of this clone. V gene TRBV18 combines with J gene TRBJ2-7, with no clear D. The CDR3 has 12 amino acids. Germline-derived CDR1 and CDR2 are KGHSH and LQKENI. Trimming left V 2 bases short and J 2 bases short, with 4 bases between. This CDR3 reads CASSPSTYEQYF. DNA for the CDR3: TGTGCCAGCTCACCATCTACCTACGAGCAGTACTTC.

The rearrangement joins TRBV7-3 to TRBJ2-1, with 12 bases aligning to TRBD2. The CDR3 has 17 amino acids. In germline, CDR1 is SGHTA, CDR2 FQGTGA. J gave up 7 bases and V 5 bases, and 12 bases lay outside the gene matches. The CDR3 sequence is CASSLMAGLAGVNEQFF. The CDR3 DNA reads TGTGCCAGCAGCCTAATGGCGGGACTAGCGGGCGTGAATGAGCAGTTCTTC. The full variable domain, rest sourced from reference TRBV7-3 and TRBJ2-1, is GAGVSQTPSNKVTEKGKYVELRCDPISGHTALYWYRQSLGQGPEFLIYFQGTGAADDSGLPNDRFFAVRPEGSVSTLKIQRTERGDSAVYLCASSLMAGLAGVNEQFFGPGTRLTVL.

This chain links TRBV5-1 with TRBJ2-3; maybe TRBD1 (6 bases). Germline CDR1 SGHRS, CDR2 YFSETQ. Trimming removed 0 bases from V and 3 bases from J, with 8 bases in between. This CDR3 is 14 amino acids long. In DNA form, the CDR3 reads TGCGCCAGCAGCTTGGTGGGGGCTACAGATACGCAGTATTTT. It codes for CASSLVGATDTQYF.

The count of this clone is one. The V gene is TRBV10-2, the J gene TRBJ2-7; TRBD1 aligns across 7 bases. Germline loops: CDR1 WSHSY, CDR2 SAAADI. The CDR3 extends over 16 amino acids. J gave up 0 bases and V 2 bases, and 7 bases lay outside the gene matches. CDR3 DNA sequence: TGCGCCAGCAGTGAGGGGACAGCGCGGGCCTCCTACGAGCAGTACTTC. This encodes CASSEGTARASYEQYF.

This chain uses TRBV19 with TRBJ1-2, with D perhaps TRBD1 (5 bases). Germline lookup yields CDR1 LNHDA and CDR2 SQIVND (reference sequence). The CDR3 is 17 amino acids. Trimming removed 4 bases from V and 0 bases from J, with 18 bases in between. This CDR3 reads CASSTPSKGRTNYGYTF. As DNA, the CDR3 is TGTGCCAGTAGTACCCCCTCGAAGGGGCGAACTAACTATGGCTACACCTTC.

The chain links TRBV30 to TRBJ1-1; a possible D gene is TRBD1 (5 bases). Germline V gene lookup returns CDR1 GTSNPN and CDR2 SVGIG (reference sequence). The CDR3 is 14 amino acids. V was shortened by 3 bases and J by 1 base, with 12 bases between the two germline ends. CDR3 amino acids: CAWSPTVENTEAFF. CDR3 nucleotide sequence: TGTGCCTGGAGCCCGACAGTAGAGAACACTGAAGCTTTCTTT.

In this sample, this clone turned up once. J is TRBJ2-6 and V is TRBV30; D not certain. Germline assignment: CDR1 GTSNPN and CDR2 SVGIG (reference sequence). The CDR3 is made up of 13 amino acids. V was pared by 2 bases and J by 2 bases, with 4 bases between. Here the CDR3 reads CAWSPTGANVLTF. The CDR3 DNA follows: TGTGCCTGGAGTCCCACTGGGGCCAACGTCCTGACTTTC. Full variable domain (outside the CDR3, taken from reference TRBV30 and TRBJ2-6): SQTIHQWPATLVQPVGSPLSLECTVEGTSNPNLYWYRQAAGRGLQLLFYSVGIGQISSEVPQNLSASRPQDRQFILSSKKLLLSDSGFYLCAWSPTGANVLTFGAGSRLTVL.

This chain connects TRBV19 to TRBJ2-5; no reliable D call. The CDR3 consists of 12 residues. V lost 3 bases to trimming and J lost 4 bases, with 6 bases between them. Germline lookup yields CDR1 LNHDA and CDR2 SQIVND (reference sequence). The CDR3 loop reads CASSMTGETQYF. In DNA, the CDR3 is TGTGCCAGTAGTATGACGGGAGAGACCCAGTACTTC.

The chain is built from TRBV27 and TRBJ2-1; D is perhaps TRBD1 (5 bases). The V end was cut by 8 bases, the J end by 0 bases, with 14 bases between. Germline V lookup: CDR1 MNHEY, CDR2 SMNVEV (reference sequence). The CDR3 totals 15 residues. CDR3 amino acids: CASGAKGRSYNEQFF. Here the CDR3 DNA reads TGTGCCAGCGGGGCGAAGGGTCGCTCCTACAATGAGCAGTTCTTC.

The table lists this clone with a few counts. V and J are TRBV5-1 and TRBJ2-3, with unresolved D. The ends were cut back, 1 base at V and 1 base at J, with 10 bases in the middle. Germline V gene sequence: CDR1 SGHRS, CDR2 YFSETQ. The CDR3 has 15 residues. The CDR3 is CASSLTVPGTDTQYF. In DNA form, the CDR3 reads TGCGCCAGCAGCTTGACGGTCCCCGGCACAGATACGCAGTATTTT.

The V gene is TRBV28, the J gene TRBJ1-1; weak D call: TRBD1 (6 bases). The CDR3 loop spans 16 amino acids. V was cut by 1 base and J by 0 bases, with 12 bases left in between. CDR1 is MDHEN and CDR2 is SYDVKM in the germline V gene. The CDR3 here is CASSLSWTVMNTEAFF. The CDR3 nucleotides are TGTGCCAGCAGTTTATCCTGGACAGTGATGAACACTGAAGCTTTCTTT.

In its sample, this clone was seen a few times. This chain joins TRBV6-1 and TRBJ2-3; 8 positions match TRBD1. Germline lookup yields CDR1 MNHNS and CDR2 SASEGT. With 1 base clipped from V and 1 base from J, the junction kept 7 bases outside the gene matches. CDR3 length: 17 residues. This CDR3 is CASSEVGTGDRTDTQYF. In DNA form, the CDR3 reads TGTGCCAGCAGTGAAGTGGGGACAGGAGATCGCACAGATACGCAGTATTTT.

The genes are TRBV30 and TRBJ1-1, with TRBD1 as a possible D gene (5 bases). The CDR3 sequence is 14 residues long. The germline V gene has CDR1 GTSNPN and CDR2 SVGIG (reference sequence). V lost 0 bases, J lost 2 bases, and 10 bases lay in between. The CDR3 DNA reads as TGTGCCTGGAGTGTATGGCAGGGTAACACTGAAGCTTTCTTT. It codes for CAWSVWQGNTEAFF.

The chain combines TRBV9 with TRBJ2-7; the D gene is possibly TRBD1 (6 bases). The CDR3 contains 15 residues. Germline V gene lookup returns CDR1 SGDLS and CDR2 YYNGEE. Trimming left V 0 bases short and J 0 bases short, with 10 bases between. This CDR3 reads CASSVGSGASYEQYF. DNA of the CDR3: TGTGCCAGCAGCGTAGGCTCAGGGGCCTCCTACGAGCAGTACTTC. The complete variable domain, with remaining parts taken from reference TRBV9 and TRBJ2-7, reads DSGVTQTPKHLITATGQRVTLRCSPRSGDLSVYWYQQSLDQGLQFLIQYYNGEERAKGNILERFSAQQFPDLHSELNLSSLELGDSALYFCASSVGSGASYEQYFGPGTRLTVT.